Below are 9 T cell receptor beta chains sequenced from a single sample in a study of liver allograft versus peripheral blood T cells. Across the whole study: Comparing T cell receptor repertoires in transplanted livers with those in recipients' peripheral blood was part of the design.

TCRdb processed the reads anew with MiXCR; each CDR3 protein has one entry. The sample includes over 10,000 distinct CDR3 sequences, approximately 17% seen only once; the top ten take less than 15%. The receptor set was obtained from a human patient who had a liver transplant. Certain T cells may be donor cells from the graft.

In its sample, this clonotype was seen a few times. The chain recombines TRBV20-1 with TRBJ2-3; TRBD2 matches 9 bases. Per germline, CDR1 DFQATT and CDR2 SNEGSKA (reference sequence). The CDR3 is 13 amino acids. V shed 7 bases, J shed 4 bases, and the junction held 6 bases outside the gene matches. The CDR3 loop is CSGYAGGSDTQYF. CDR3 in DNA: TGCAGTGGATACGCGGGAGGGTCAGATACGCAGTATTTT.

V usage is TRBV2 and J usage is TRBJ2-3; 7 positions agree with TRBD2. CDR3 length: 15 residues. Germline CDR1 SNHLY, CDR2 FYNNEI. Trimming cost V 4 bases and J 3 bases; bases outside gene matches: 7. CDR3 sequence (DNA): TGTGCCAGCAGTGTTGTAAGGGGAGGGACAGATACGCAGTATTTT. It specifies CASSVVRGGTDTQYF.

This rearrangement joins TRBV6-5 to TRBJ2-7; 7 bases align to TRBD1. The trim removed 2 bases at V and 3 bases at J, leaving 1 base unmatched. From germline, CDR1 is MNHEY and CDR2 SVGAGI. The CDR3 has 13 residues. The CDR3 region has the DNA TGTGCCAGCAGTTACAGACAGGGCTACGAGCAGTACTTC. Protein sequence: CASSYRQGYEQYF.

The sample holds a few counts of this clonotype. This chain uses TRBV12-3 or TRBV12-4 with TRBJ2-3; D is undetermined. The CDR3 runs to 13 residues. V lost 3 bases and J lost 5, with 9 bases in between. The CDR3, as DNA: TGTGCCAGCAGTTTTTCAGACGAAGATACGCAGTATTTT. It yields the protein CASSFSDEDTQYF.

Judged by abundance, this clonotype is medium-sized. V and J are TRBV24-1 and TRBJ2-7, with a possible D match to TRBD2 (8 bases). V lost 4 bases to trimming and J lost 3 bases, with 18 bases between them. The CDR3 extends over 16 amino acids. From germline, CDR1 is KGHDR and CDR2 SFDVKD. The CDR3 DNA sequence: TGTGCCACCAGTGACGCCTCGGGAGGGGGCGGCTACGAGCAGTACTTC. It codes for CATSDASGGGGYEQYF.

This clonotype was seen at least ten times. This chain connects TRBV27 to TRBJ1-1; D unclear. V lost 3 bases and J 3 bases, leaving 8 bases between the germline ends. The CDR3 totals 13 residues. The germline V gene has CDR1 MNHEY and CDR2 SMNVEV (reference sequence). The CDR3 DNA reads as TGTGCCAGCAGTTTCCGTCAGTACACTGAAGCTTTCTTT. The encoded protein is CASSFRQYTEAFF.

This rearrangement joins TRBV9 to TRBJ1-4; perhaps TRBD1 as D (5 bases). Deletions cut 0 bases from V and 7 bases from J, with 13 bases between. The CDR3 has 15 residues. The V gene's germline CDR1 is SGDLS and CDR2 YYNGEE. CDR3 amino acids: CASSVEDTGREKLFF. CDR3 in DNA: TGTGCCAGCAGCGTAGAGGATACAGGCCGTGAAAAACTGTTTTTT.

In its sample, this clonotype was seen a few times. This rearrangement joins TRBV14 to TRBJ1-1, with D perhaps matching TRBD1 (6 bases). V lost 3 bases and J lost 2, with 13 bases in between. Germline loops: CDR1 SGHDN, CDR2 FVKESK. The CDR3 length is 15 residues. The DNA of the CDR3 is TGTGCCAGCAGCCAGTGGACAGCGGGTAACACTGAAGCTTTCTTT. Translated, it gives CASSQWTAGNTEAFF.

The chain joins TRBV6-5 to TRBJ1-2, with no clear D. Germline CDR1 and CDR2: MNHEY and SVGAGI. The CDR3 has 15 residues. V was cut by 2 bases and J by 2 bases, with 12 bases left in between. CDR3 coding DNA: TGTGCCAGCAGTTACGGGCCAGGATCGAACTATGGCTACACCTTC. Translated, it gives CASSYGPGSNYGYTF.